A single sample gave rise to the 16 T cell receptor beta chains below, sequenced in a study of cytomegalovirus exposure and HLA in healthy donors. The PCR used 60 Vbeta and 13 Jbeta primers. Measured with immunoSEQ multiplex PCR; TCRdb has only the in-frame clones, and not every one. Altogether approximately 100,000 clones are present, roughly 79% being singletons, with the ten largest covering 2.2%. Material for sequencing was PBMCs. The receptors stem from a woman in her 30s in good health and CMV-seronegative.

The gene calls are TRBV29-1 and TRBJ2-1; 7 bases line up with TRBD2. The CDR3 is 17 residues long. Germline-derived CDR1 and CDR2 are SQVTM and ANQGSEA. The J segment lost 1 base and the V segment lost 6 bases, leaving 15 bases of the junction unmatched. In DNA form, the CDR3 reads TGCAGCGTAGCGACCCCATATGCGGGAGAGTCCTACAATGAGCAGTTCTTC. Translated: CSVATPYAGESYNEQFF.

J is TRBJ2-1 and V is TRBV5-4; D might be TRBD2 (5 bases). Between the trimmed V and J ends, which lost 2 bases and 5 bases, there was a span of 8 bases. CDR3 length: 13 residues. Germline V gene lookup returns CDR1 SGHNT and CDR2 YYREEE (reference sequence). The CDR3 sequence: CASSFRADNEQFF. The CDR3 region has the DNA TGTGCCAGCAGCTTTAGAGCGGACAATGAGCAGTTCTTC.

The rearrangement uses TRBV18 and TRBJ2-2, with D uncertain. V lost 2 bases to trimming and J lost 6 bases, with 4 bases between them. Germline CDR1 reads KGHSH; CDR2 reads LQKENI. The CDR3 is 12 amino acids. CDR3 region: CASSPGAGELFF. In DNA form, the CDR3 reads TGTGCCAGCTCACCAGGAGCCGGGGAGCTGTTTTTT. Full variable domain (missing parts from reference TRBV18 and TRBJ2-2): NAGVMQNPRHLVRRRGQEARLRCSPMKGHSHVYWYRQLPEEGLKFMVYLQKENIIDESGMPKERFSAEFPKEGPSILRIQQVVRGDSAAYFCASSPGAGELFFGEGSRLTVL.

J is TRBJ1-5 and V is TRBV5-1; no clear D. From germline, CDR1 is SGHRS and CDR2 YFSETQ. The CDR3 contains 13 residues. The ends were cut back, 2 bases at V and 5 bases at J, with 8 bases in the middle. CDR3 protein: CASSLDTHQPQHF. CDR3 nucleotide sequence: TGCGCCAGCAGCTTAGACACTCATCAGCCCCAGCATTTT.

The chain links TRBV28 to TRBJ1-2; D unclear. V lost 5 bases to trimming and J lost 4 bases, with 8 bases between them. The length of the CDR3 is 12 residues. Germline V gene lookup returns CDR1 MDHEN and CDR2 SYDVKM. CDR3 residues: CASSQTPYGYTF. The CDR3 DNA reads TGTGCCAGCAGTCAAACACCCTATGGCTACACCTTC.

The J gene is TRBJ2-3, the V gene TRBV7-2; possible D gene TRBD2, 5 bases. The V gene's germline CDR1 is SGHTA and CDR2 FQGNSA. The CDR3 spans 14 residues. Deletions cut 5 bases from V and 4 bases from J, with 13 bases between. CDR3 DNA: TGTGCCAGCAGCAAGGACTGGGAGTCAGATACGCAGTATTTT. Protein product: CASSKDWESDTQYF.

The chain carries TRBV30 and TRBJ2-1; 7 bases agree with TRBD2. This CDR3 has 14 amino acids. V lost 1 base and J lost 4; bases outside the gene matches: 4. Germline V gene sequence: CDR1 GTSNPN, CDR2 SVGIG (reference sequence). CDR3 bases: TGTGCCTGGAGTGGAAGCGGGAATTACAATGAGCAGTTCTTC. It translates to CAWSGSGNYNEQFF.

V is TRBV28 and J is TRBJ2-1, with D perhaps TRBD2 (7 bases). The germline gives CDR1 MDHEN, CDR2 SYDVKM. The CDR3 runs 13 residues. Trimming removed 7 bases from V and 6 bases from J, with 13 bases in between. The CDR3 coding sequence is TGTGCCAGCATAAGAGGGGGGGGCAATGAGCAGTTCTTC. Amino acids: CASIRGGGNEQFF.

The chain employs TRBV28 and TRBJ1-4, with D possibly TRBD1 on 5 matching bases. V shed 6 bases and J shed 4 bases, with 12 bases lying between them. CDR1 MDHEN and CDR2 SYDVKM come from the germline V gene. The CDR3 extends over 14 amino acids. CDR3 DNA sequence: TGTGCCAGCAGCCTCAGACAGAGTAATGAAAAACTGTTTTTT. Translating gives CASSLRQSNEKLFF.

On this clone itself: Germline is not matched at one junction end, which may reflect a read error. Here the CDR3 DNA reads TGTGCCAGCAGCCCGGAGGGAAATGTCAATCAGCCCCCGCATTTT. This codes for CASSPEGNVNQPPHF. V and J are TRBV7-8 and TRBJ1-5; D gene unclear. Germline CDR1 is SGHVS and CDR2 is FQNEAQ. The CDR3 runs to 15 residues. Based on the CDR3 plus reference TRBV7-8 and TRBJ1-5, the full variable domain is GAGVSQSPRYKVAKRGQDVALRCDPISGHVSLFWYQQALGQGPEFLTYFQNEAQLDKSGLPSDRFFAERPEGSVSTLKIQRTQQEDSAVYLCASSPEGNVNQPPHFGDGTRLSIL.

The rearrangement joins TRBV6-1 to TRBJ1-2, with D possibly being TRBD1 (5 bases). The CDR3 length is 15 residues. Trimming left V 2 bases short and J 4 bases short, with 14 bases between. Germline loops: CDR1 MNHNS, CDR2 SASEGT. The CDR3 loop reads CASSERAGFPYGYTF. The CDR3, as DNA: TGTGCCAGCAGTGAACGGGCAGGGTTTCCCTATGGCTACACCTTC.

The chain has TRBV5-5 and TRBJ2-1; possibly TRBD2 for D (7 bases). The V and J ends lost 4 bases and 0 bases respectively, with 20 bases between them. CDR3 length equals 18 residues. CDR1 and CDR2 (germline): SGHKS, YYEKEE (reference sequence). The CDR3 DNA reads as TGTGCCAGCAGCGAAAGGGGGGGATCCCTAAGCTCCTACAATGAGCAGTTCTTC. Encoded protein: CASSERGGSLSSYNEQFF.

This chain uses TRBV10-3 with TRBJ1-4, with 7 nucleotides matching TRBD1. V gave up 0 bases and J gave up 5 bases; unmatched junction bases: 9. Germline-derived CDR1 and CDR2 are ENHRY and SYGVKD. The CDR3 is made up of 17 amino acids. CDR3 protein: CAISESSPGQLNEKLFF. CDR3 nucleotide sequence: TGTGCCATCAGTGAGTCGAGTCCGGGACAGCTGAATGAAAAACTGTTTTTT.

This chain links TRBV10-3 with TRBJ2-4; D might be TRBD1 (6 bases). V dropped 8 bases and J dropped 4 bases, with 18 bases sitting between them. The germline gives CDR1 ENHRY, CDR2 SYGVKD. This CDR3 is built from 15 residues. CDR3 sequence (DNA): TGTGCCATCGCCGACACAGGGATCGGAAAAAACATTCAGTACTTC. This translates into CAIADTGIGKNIQYF.

CDR3 sequence: CASTGLSAREFF. In nucleotides, the CDR3 is TGTGCCAGCACCGGTTTGAGTGCTCGGGAGTTCTTC. The chain is built from TRBV2 and TRBJ2-1; D remains ambiguous. V was shortened by 7 bases and J by 14 bases, with 18 bases between the two germline ends. CDR1 is SNHLY and CDR2 is FYNNEI in the germline V gene. The CDR3 extends over 12 amino acids.

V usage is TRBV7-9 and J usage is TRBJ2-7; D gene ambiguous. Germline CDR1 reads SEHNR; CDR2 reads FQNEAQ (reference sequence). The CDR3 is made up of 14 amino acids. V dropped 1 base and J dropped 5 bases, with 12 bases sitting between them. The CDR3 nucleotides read TGTGCCAGCAGCTTAGACGGGTGGTCCAACGAGCAGTACTTC. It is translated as CASSLDGWSNEQYF.